This T cell receptor beta chain was captured by sequencing in a study of radiation and T cells in renal cell carcinoma. Study at large: Nephrectomy followed 15 Gy stereotactic body radiation by 4 weeks.

Time point indicated: blood 2 weeks post-SBRT. Treatment indicated: 15 Gy SBRT to primary tumor, nephrectomy 4 weeks later. The tumor was a clear cell renal cell carcinoma. The protocol was immunoSEQ multiplex PCR, while the TCRdb copy is restricted to in-frame clones and leaves out a portion. Here the sample spans roughly 75,000 clones, roughly 80% being singletons. This clonotype was sampled from a man between 60 and 75 years old with renal cell carcinoma. This material consisted of blood, taken from a patient whose treatment included radiotherapy and nephrectomy.

CDR3 coding DNA: TGTGCCAGCAGTGAATTAACTAGCGGGAGGAGCAATGAGCAGTTCTTC. Protein product: CASSELTSGRSNEQFF. The V call is TRBV25-1, the J call TRBJ2-1, with 12 bases aligning to TRBD2. The junction had 4 bases not matched to a gene; V was cut back by 1 base and J by 6 bases. The CDR3 consists of 16 residues. The germline gives CDR1 MGHDK, CDR2 SYGVNS.